The 7 T cell receptor beta chains reported below all come from one sample, sequenced in a study of blood T cell repertoires in COVID-19 (dated by TCRdb to the early 2020s). The method was the immunoSEQ multiplex PCR assay. The table was pulled from immuneACCESS by TCRdb, which kept in-frame rearrangements only. Such tables lose some clones; where checked, under half of the loss comes from unresolved V genes, and the rest has no known cause. Counted in this sample were 250,000 to 300,000 clones; about 85% of them appeared once. The top ten clonotypes cover 3.5% to 4% of the sample. Sequencing used peripheral blood. The receptors come from a man aged 18 to 35 with active or convalescent COVID-19.

The rearrangement joins TRBV7-6 to TRBJ1-1, with TRBD1 identical over 7 bases. CDR1 and CDR2 (germline): SGHVS, FNYEAQ. This CDR3 region has 14 residues. Germline trimming cut 2 bases from V and 7 bases from J; bases unmatched to any gene: 7. The CDR3 spells CASSLSQGGLEAFF. The CDR3 DNA reads TGTGCCAGCAGCTTAAGCCAGGGGGGCCTTGAAGCTTTCTTT.

This CDR3 reads CASSPSNGVTDTQYF. In nucleotides, the CDR3 is TGTGCCAGCTCACCATCTAACGGAGTCACAGATACGCAGTATTTT. This rearrangement joins TRBV18 to TRBJ2-3; D remains ambiguous. V lost 2 bases and J 2 bases, leaving 11 bases between the germline ends. Per the germline V gene, CDR1 is KGHSH and CDR2 is LQKENI. The CDR3 has 15 amino acids.

The chain recombines TRBV11-2 with TRBJ2-1; tentatively, D is TRBD1 (6 bases). The V gene's germline CDR1 is SGHAT and CDR2 FQNNGV. V was pared by 6 bases and J by 7 bases, with 13 bases between. CDR3 length equals 13 residues. This CDR3 is CASSYTGLNEQFF. Written as DNA, the CDR3 is TGTGCCAGCAGTTATACAGGGCTAAATGAGCAGTTCTTC.

The chain is built from TRBV2 and TRBJ2-7; possibly TRBD1 for D (6 bases). The V gene lost 0 bases and the J gene lost 3 bases, with 21 bases spanning the gap. The germline V gene has CDR1 SNHLY and CDR2 FYNNEI. This CDR3 is 18 amino acids long. The CDR3 protein is CASSEAPPTGKTYYEQYF. CDR3 DNA sequence: TGTGCCAGCAGTGAAGCGCCACCTACAGGGAAAACATACTACGAGCAGTACTTC.

The chain carries TRBV6-6 and TRBJ1-1; 10 nucleotides align to TRBD1. The CDR3 is 12 amino acids. Germline CDR1 MNHNY, CDR2 SVGAGI (reference sequence). J gave up 8 bases and V 7 bases, and 4 bases lay outside the gene matches. In DNA form, the CDR3 reads TGTGCCAGCACCGGGACAGGGGTGGAAGCTTTCTTT. Protein: CASTGTGVEAFF.

The chain employs TRBV19 and TRBJ2-3; 8 nucleotides match TRBD2. V shed 5 bases and J 2 bases; nucleotides not matched to a gene: 9. The germline gives CDR1 LNHDA, CDR2 SQIVND (reference sequence). The CDR3 consists of 16 residues. The CDR3: CASSVSGTFPTDTQYF. As DNA, the CDR3 is TGTGCCAGTAGTGTTAGCGGGACTTTCCCCACAGATACGCAGTATTTT.

The V and J genes are TRBV28 and TRBJ2-1; D remains unclear. The CDR3 length is 15 residues. CDR1 MDHEN and CDR2 SYDVKM come from the germline V gene. The ends were cut back, 6 bases at V and 3 bases at J, with 15 bases in the middle. CDR3 nucleotide sequence: TGTGCCAGCAGCCGCCCGGGTCAGATCTACAATGAGCAGTTCTTC. Its protein is CASSRPGQIYNEQFF.